This T cell receptor beta chain is drawn from a study of technical replicates of blood from a few donors. The data were produced by immunoSEQ multiplex PCR, yet TCRdb's version contains in-frame clones alone and is incomplete. This repertoire shows about 72,000 clones, less than 97% found once; its top ten account for approximately 0.24%. The CDR3 has 15 residues. Germline CDR1 is LNHDA and CDR2 is SQIVND (reference sequence). With 3 bases clipped from V and 3 bases from J, the junction kept 6 bases outside the gene matches. The receptor was isolated from a human donor in good health. Sequenced input: T cells isolated from PBMCs. This sequence joins TRBV19 and TRBJ2-7, with TRBD1 identical over 9 bases. The CDR3 DNA reads as TGTGCCAGTAGTATTACCGGGACAGGGCACTACGAGCAGTACTTC. Protein product: CASSITGTGHYEQYF.